This TCR beta chain was profiled in a study of CD8 T cells in Susac syndrome. The study's findings and limits: The number of Susac-specific public clones found was approximately 16 in total CD8+ repertoires and about five in CD8+ TEMRA repertoires.

RNA totalling about 0.45 to 1 ug underwent reverse transcription with random hexamers. The TCR beta CDR3 was amplified by immunoSEQ multiplex PCR across 54 Vbeta, 13 Jbeta. TCRdb analysed the immunoSEQ multiplex PCR reads with MiXCR anew, one entry per CDR3 protein. The sample has some 130,000 distinct CDR3 sequences, 85% to 95% seen once. Worth noting for this clonotype: Its antigen is still unknown.

Sequencing of TCR beta was performed on blood CD8+ and CD4+ T cells. Germline values: CDR1 DFQATT, CDR2 SNEGSKA (reference sequence). V shed 4 bases and J shed 5 bases, with 3 bases lying between them. The CDR3 length is 10 residues. The sample consisted of CD8+ T cells from PBMCs. The chain uses TRBV20-1 and TRBJ2-1; D call uncertain. The TCR originated in a human donor with Susac syndrome. CDR3 region: CSATDNEQFF. CDR3 DNA: TGCAGTGCTACGGACAATGAGCAGTTCTTC.